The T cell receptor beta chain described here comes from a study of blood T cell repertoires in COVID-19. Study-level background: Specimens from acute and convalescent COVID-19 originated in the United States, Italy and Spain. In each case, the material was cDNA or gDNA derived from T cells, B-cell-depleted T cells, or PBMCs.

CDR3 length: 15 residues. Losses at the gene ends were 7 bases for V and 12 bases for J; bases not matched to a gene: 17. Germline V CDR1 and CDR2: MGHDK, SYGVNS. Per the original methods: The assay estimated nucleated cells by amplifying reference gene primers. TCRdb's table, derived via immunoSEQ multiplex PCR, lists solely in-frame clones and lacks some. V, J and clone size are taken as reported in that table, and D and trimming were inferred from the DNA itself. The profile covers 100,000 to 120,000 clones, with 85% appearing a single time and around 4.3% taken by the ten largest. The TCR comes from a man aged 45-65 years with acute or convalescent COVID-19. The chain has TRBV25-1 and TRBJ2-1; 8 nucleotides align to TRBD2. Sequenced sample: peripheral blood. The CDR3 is CASMGSIAGTHGQFF. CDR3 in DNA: TGTGCCAGCATGGGCTCGATAGCGGGAACCCACGGGCAGTTCTTC.